The 22 T cell receptor beta chains given below trace back to one sample, sequenced in a study of glioma-infiltrating T cells (TCRdb year 2016). The sequencer was an Illumina MiSeq. The iRepertoire nested amplicon-rescue multiplex PCR (arm-PCR) platform was used to amplify TCR alpha and beta CDR3 regions from RNA. Clones were called with MiXCR by TCRdb after fastp trimmed the public reads at Q25, and only in-frame beta chains were retained. Identical CDR3 proteins give one entry, which carries the most common genes and DNA. This sample lists approximately 400,000 distinct CDR3 sequences; roughly two fifths were detected once. The leading ten clones occupy about 12% of the sample. Sequencing used glioma tissue, nonneoplastic brain tissue, or PBMCs (not recorded which). All receptors derive from a human donor with low-grade glioma or glioblastoma, undergoing nonglioma brain surgery, or in good health (not recorded which).

The chain employs TRBV4-3 and TRBJ1-4; 10 bases line up with TRBD1. In germline, CDR1 is LGHNA, CDR2 YSLEER. The V gene end was trimmed by 0 bases and the J gene end by 2 bases; junction bases not matched to a gene: 3. The CDR3 length is 17 residues. CDR3 sequence reads: CASSQDGQGGTNEKLFF. The CDR3 coding sequence is TGCGCCAGCAGCCAAGATGGACAGGGGGGTACTAATGAAAAACTGTTTTTT.

This clonotype was recorded at least ten times. The chain employs TRBV27 and TRBJ2-2; D is perhaps TRBD1 or TRBD2 (6 bases each). The V gene lost 2 bases and the J gene lost 5 bases, with 18 bases spanning the gap. The CDR3 spans 17 residues. Germline CDR1 MNHEY, CDR2 SMNVEV (reference sequence). In DNA, the CDR3 is TGTGCCAGCAGTTTACCAACAGGGAGGAGATGGACCGGGGAGCTGTTTTTT. It yields the protein CASSLPTGRRWTGELFF.

This rearrangement joins TRBV19 to TRBJ2-7, with D perhaps matching TRBD2 (6 bases). V lost 5 bases, J lost 7 bases, and 15 bases lay in between. The CDR3 has 13 residues. The germline V gene has CDR1 LNHDA and CDR2 SQIVND (reference sequence). The CDR3 nucleotides are TGTGCCAGTAGTGGGAGTACGGCGGGGGAGCAGTACTTC. Amino acid sequence: CASSGSTAGEQYF.

There are a few counts of this clonotype. V is TRBV9 and J is TRBJ1-2, with no clear D. Germline V gene data show CDR1 as SGDLS and CDR2 as YYNGEE. Deletions cut 4 bases from V and 2 bases from J, with 18 bases between. CDR3 length: 16 residues. The CDR3 here is CASSSQPQVGNYGYTF. CDR3 in DNA: TGTGCCAGCAGCTCGCAACCCCAGGTCGGGAACTATGGCTACACCTTC.

The table lists this clonotype with a count of one. The J gene is TRBJ2-3, the V gene TRBV5-1; the match to TRBD2 covers 11 bases. V lost 2 bases and J lost 7; bases outside the gene matches: 6. This CDR3 comprises 15 residues. CDR1 and CDR2 (germline): SGHRS, YFSETQ. For the CDR3, the DNA is TGCGCCAGCAGCTTCACTAGCGGGAGTAGGAATACGCAGTATTTT. Protein: CASSFTSGSRNTQYF.

The rearrangement uses TRBV7-2 and TRBJ2-7; 8 positions match TRBD1. The CDR3 totals 15 residues. Trimming cost V 5 bases and J 2 bases; bases outside gene matches: 8. Germline V gene sequence: CDR1 SGHTA, CDR2 FQGNSA. The CDR3, as DNA: TGTGCCAGCAGCCAGGACCGGGACAGGACCTACGAGCAGTACTTC. Translating it yields CASSQDRDRTYEQYF.

In its sample, this clonotype was seen a few times. This sequence joins TRBV20-1 and TRBJ2-7, with 8 positions matching TRBD1. J gave up 6 bases and V 3 bases, and 10 bases lay outside the gene matches. CDR1 and CDR2 (germline): DFQATT, SNEGSKA (reference sequence). This CDR3 is built from 14 residues. CDR3 protein: CSARRTGFDGEQYF. The DNA for the CDR3 is TGCAGTGCTAGGAGGACAGGGTTCGATGGCGAGCAGTACTTC.

To note about this clonotype: At one end, the junction sequence differs from germline, possibly due to a read error. The V call is TRBV20-1, the J call TRBJ2-3; D possibly corresponds to TRBD2 (5 bases). The CDR3 runs to 13 residues. Germline values: CDR1 DFQATT, CDR2 SNEGSKA (reference sequence). CDR3 sequence reads: CSSSLSGTDTQYF. The DNA of the CDR3 is TGCAGTTCTAGCTTGTCTGGGACAGATACGCAGTATTTT.

This sequence joins TRBV6-6 and TRBJ2-7, with 8 bases identical to TRBD2. The trim removed 0 bases at V and 4 bases at J, leaving 5 bases unmatched. CDR1 is MNHNY and CDR2 is SVGAGI in the germline V gene (reference sequence). CDR3 size: 15 residues. The DNA for the CDR3 is TGTGCCAGCAGTTACTCCCGCGGGAGGTGGTACGAGCAGTACTTC. Translation: CASSYSRGRWYEQYF.

Turning to this clonotype: A junction end diverges from the germline sequence, so it may reflect a read error. The chain combines TRBV6-5 with TRBJ1-2; the D is unclear. Germline CDR1 is MNHEY and CDR2 is SVGAGI. The CDR3 is made up of 13 amino acids. The CDR3 DNA reads TGCGCCACCCTGCTGCCCGATAACTATGGCTACACCTTC. Its translation: CATLLPDNYGYTF.

The rearrangement links TRBV2 to TRBJ2-1; 7 bases are a match to TRBD2. Trimming removed 6 bases from V and 2 bases from J; junction bases left unmatched: 7. Germline-derived CDR1 and CDR2 are SNHLY and FYNNEI. There are 15 residues in the CDR3. CDR3 in amino acids: CASRASGNAYNEQFF. The CDR3, as DNA: TGTGCCAGCAGAGCAAGCGGGAACGCCTACAATGAGCAGTTCTTC.

On this clonotype itself: This may be a read error: a much more frequent sequence differs by one nucleotide. The V gene is TRBV20-1, the J gene TRBJ1-1, with D unclear. The CDR3 is made up of 14 amino acids. Germline V gene sequence: CDR1 DFQATT, CDR2 SNEGSKA (reference sequence). The CDR3: CSAREWDGNAEAFF. CDR3 coding DNA: TGCAGTGCTAGAGAATGGGATGGGAACGCTGAAGCTTTCTTT.

The chain employs TRBV19 and TRBJ1-5; D ambiguous. The germline CDR1 and CDR2 sequences are LNHDA and SQIVND (reference sequence). Trimming removed 5 bases at V and 5 bases at J, with 7 bases between. The CDR3 spans 12 residues. In nucleotides, the CDR3 is TGTGCCAGTAGTTTTCAGTATCAGCCCCAGCATTTT. Amino acids: CASSFQYQPQHF.

Concerning this clonotype itself: The junction shows a germline mismatch at one end, possibly a read error. The J gene is TRBJ1-1, the V gene TRBV6-1, with 7 bases fitting TRBD1. CDR3 size: 14 residues. Germline-derived CDR1 and CDR2 are MNHNS and SASEGT. The CDR3 protein is CASRLDRPNTEALF. The CDR3, as DNA: TGTGCCAGCAGATTGGACAGGCCGAACACTGAAGCTCTCTTT.

Of note for this clonotype: At one boundary the junction diverges from the germline segment, which might be a read error. The chain recombines TRBV28 with TRBJ1-3; D is unresolved. CDR1 is MDHEN, CDR2 SYDVKM, per germline. The CDR3 is 14 amino acids. The CDR3 loop is CASSPGGPGNTIYF. The CDR3 nucleotides read TGTGCCAGCAGCCCTGGAGGGCCTGGAAACACCATATACTTT.

In this sample, this clonotype turned up once. This may be a read error, as it is one base from a much larger clone. The chain links TRBV7-9 to TRBJ1-2, with 9 positions matching TRBD1. Unmatched junction bases numbered 10, after V lost 5 bases and J lost 9 bases. CDR1 is SEHNR, CDR2 FQNEAQ, per germline (reference sequence). There are 14 residues in the CDR3. CDR3 sequence (DNA): TGTGCCAGCAGCCAAGGACAGGGGTATTATTGCTACACCTTC. It specifies CASSQGQGYYCYTF.

This clonotype was observed many times. V is TRBV27 and J is TRBJ2-2, with D perhaps TRBD1 (5 bases). Germline loops: CDR1 MNHEY, CDR2 SMNVEV (reference sequence). V lost 0 bases, J lost 8 bases, and 13 bases lay in between. The length of the CDR3 is 15 residues. CDR3 sequence: CASSLSNMGLGELFF. DNA of the CDR3: TGTGCCAGCAGTTTATCCAACATGGGGCTAGGGGAGCTGTTTTTT.

The chain combines TRBV29-1 with TRBJ2-1, with 12 positions matching TRBD2. Trimming took 7 bases from V and 4 from J; bases not matched to a gene: 2. Germline CDR1 reads SQVTM; CDR2 reads ANQGSEA. This CDR3 has 13 amino acids. CDR3 in DNA: TGCAGCGCCGGACTAGCGGGGTACAATGAGCAGTTCTTC. It translates to CSAGLAGYNEQFF.

This clonotype showed up just a few times. The chain is built from TRBV7-3 and TRBJ2-3; 8 nucleotides agree with TRBD2. Germline-derived CDR1 and CDR2 are SGHTA and FQGTGA. The CDR3 spans 15 residues. J lost 4 bases, V lost 5 bases, and 8 bases had no gene match. This chain's CDR3 is CASSPTTGGPDTQYF. Written as DNA, the CDR3 is TGTGCCAGCAGCCCAACCACGGGAGGGCCAGATACGCAGTATTTT.

In this sample, this clonotype turned up a few times. In DNA form, the CDR3 reads TGTGCCAGCAGTTTACTACTAGCGGAGTACAATGAGCAGTTCTTC. Its translation is CASSLLLAEYNEQFF. V and J are TRBV6-1 and TRBJ2-1; 8 nucleotides align to TRBD2. CDR1 and CDR2 from the germline V gene are MNHNS and SASEGT. CDR3 length: 15 residues. V lost 5 bases to trimming and J lost 4 bases; unmatched junction nucleotides: 7.

Comments on this clonotype: A much larger clone differs from this one at a single base, so this may be a read error. This sequence joins TRBV20-1 and TRBJ1-1; a weak D match, TRBD1 (5 bases). CDR3 length: 13 amino acids. V shed 8 bases and J shed 0 bases, with 13 bases lying between them. Looked up from germline, CDR1 is DFQATT and CDR2 is SNEGSKA (reference sequence). CDR3 region: CSTKGRMNTEAFF. In DNA form, the CDR3 reads TGCAGTACGAAGGGACGGATGAACACTGAAGCTTTCTTT.

This clonotype was counted ten times or more. The CDR3 bases are TGCAGTGCGCACAGGACTAGCAGCACAGATACGCAGTATTTT. Its translation is CSAHRTSSTDTQYF. The chain recombines TRBV20-1 with TRBJ2-3; 8 positions match TRBD2. Germline assignment: CDR1 DFQATT and CDR2 SNEGSKA (reference sequence). The CDR3 extends over 14 amino acids. V was pared by 6 bases and J by 0 bases, with 5 bases of the junction left unmatched.